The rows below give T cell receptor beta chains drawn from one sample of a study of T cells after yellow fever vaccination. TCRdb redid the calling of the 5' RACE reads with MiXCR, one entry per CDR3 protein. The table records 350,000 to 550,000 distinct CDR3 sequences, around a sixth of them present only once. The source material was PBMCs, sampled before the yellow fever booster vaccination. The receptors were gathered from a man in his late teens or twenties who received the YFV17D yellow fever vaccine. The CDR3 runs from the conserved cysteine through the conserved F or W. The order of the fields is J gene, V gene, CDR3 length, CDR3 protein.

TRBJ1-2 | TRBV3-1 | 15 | CATCPGARPHTGYTF
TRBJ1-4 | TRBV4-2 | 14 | CASSQETGREKLFF
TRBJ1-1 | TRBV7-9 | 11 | CASSIVGEAFF
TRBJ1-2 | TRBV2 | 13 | CASSDEGGSGYTF
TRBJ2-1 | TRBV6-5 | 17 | CASSYNLAGGMYNEQFF
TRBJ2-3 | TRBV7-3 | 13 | CASSQTAQDTQYF
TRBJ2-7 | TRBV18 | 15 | CASSKDGVLSYEQYF
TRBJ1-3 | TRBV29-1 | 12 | CSFGTDGNTIYF
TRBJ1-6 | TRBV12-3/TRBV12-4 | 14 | CASSRQNNNSPLHF
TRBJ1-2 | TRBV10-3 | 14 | CAISEPNGGGGYTF
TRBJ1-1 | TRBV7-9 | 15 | CASSQFRTGVTEAFF
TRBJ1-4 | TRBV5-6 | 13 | CASSFGSNEKLFF
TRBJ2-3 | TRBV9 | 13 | CASSGGAADTQYF
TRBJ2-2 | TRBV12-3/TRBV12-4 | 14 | CASSPGGLAGELFF
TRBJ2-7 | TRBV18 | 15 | CASSPTGSPSYEQYF
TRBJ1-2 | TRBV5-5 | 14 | CASSPGGVPYGYTF
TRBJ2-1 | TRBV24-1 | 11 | CATSNYNEQFF
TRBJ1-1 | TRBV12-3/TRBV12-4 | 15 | CASSTLTGRVTEAFF
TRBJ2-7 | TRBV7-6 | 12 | CASSSSAVEQYF
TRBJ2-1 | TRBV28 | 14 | CASSLGEFYNEQFF
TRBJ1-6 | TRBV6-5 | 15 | CASSFKVRRNSPLHF
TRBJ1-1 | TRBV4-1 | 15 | CASSQAFGVNTEAFF
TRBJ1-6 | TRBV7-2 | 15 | CASSAGQGNNSPLHF
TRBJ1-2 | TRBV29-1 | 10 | CSASPGGYTF
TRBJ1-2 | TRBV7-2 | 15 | CASSPPGQGAFGYTF
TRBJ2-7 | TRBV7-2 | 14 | CASSSSGPTYEQYF
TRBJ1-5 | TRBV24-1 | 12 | CATSDPGTTKHF
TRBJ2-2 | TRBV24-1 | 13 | CATLDSNTGELFF
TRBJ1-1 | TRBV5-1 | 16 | CASSPGTGGANTEAFF
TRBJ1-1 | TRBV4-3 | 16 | CASSQGAGASNTEAFF
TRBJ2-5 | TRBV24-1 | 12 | CATSDSKETQYF
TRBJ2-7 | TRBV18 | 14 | CASSRDRVSYEQYF
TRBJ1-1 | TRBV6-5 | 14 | CAINQGQGNTEAFF
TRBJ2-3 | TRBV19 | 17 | CASSIDQRGEYTDTQYF
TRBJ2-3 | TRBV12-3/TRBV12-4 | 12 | CASSHPEDTQYF
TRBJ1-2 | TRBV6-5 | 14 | CASSYGRGTYGYTF
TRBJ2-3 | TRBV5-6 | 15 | CASSLLTSGTDTQYF
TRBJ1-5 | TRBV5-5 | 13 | CASSLMWDQPQHF
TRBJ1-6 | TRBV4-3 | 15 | CASSQERGSNSPLHF
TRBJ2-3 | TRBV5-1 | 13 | CASNIGWTDTQYF
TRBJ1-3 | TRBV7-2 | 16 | CASSLGGGALGNTIYF
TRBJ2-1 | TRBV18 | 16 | CASSPPAPGEVGEQFF
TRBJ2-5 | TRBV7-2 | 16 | CASSRSQGGAQETQYF
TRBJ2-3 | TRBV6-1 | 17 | CASSERSLYGVTDTQYF
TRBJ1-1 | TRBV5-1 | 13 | CASTEVPGKEAFF
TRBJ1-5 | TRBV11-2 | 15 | CASSLEGGSWQPQHF
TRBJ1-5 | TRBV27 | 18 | CASSAQRHGQKTNQPQHF
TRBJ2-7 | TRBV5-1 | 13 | CASSFNRAREQYF
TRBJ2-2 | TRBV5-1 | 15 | CASSFRTGATGELFF
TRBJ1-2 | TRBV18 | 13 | CASSPDVRYGYTF
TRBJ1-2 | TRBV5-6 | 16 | CASSLPGQALVYGYTF
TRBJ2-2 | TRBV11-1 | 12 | CASSLVVGELFF
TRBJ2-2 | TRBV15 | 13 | CATQGAYTGELFF
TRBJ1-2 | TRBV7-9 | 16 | CASSARRTTPNYGYTF
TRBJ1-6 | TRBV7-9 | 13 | CASSWGANSPLHF